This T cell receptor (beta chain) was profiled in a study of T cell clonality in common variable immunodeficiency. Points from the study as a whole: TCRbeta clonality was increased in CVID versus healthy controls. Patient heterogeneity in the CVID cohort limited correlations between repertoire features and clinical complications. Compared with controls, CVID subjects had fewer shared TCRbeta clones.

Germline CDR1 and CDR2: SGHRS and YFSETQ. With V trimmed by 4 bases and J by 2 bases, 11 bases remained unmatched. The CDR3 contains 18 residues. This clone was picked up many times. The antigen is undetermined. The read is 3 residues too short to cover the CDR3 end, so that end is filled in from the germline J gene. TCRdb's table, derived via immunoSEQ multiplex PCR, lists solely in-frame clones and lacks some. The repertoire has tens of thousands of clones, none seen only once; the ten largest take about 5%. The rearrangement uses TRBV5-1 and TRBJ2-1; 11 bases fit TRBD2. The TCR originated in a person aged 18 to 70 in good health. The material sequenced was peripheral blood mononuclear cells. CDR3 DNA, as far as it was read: TGCGCCAGCAGCCCCGGGACTAGCGGAATATTTACCTACAATGAG. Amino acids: CASSPGTSGIFTYNE. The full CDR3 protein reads CASSPGTSGIFTYNEQFF.